This T cell receptor (beta chain) was captured in a study of shared clonotypes between healthy human individuals. The CDR3 loop spans 13 amino acids. The germline V gene encodes CDR1 MDHEN and CDR2 SYDVKM. The V and J ends lost 8 bases and 4 bases respectively, with 15 bases between them. This table comes from immunoSEQ multiplex PCR, and its TCRdb copy is limited to in-frame clones, with some not included. There are a few million clones in the sample; more than 90% occur only once, and under 0.15% lies in the top ten. The healthy adult donors were HIV-negative and reported no recent acute infections or vaccinations. A CD45RA+ naive subset and a CD45RA-negative memory subset were split from CD4+ cells.

Source material: naive CD4+ T cells sorted from blood. As to subset: CD45RA+ positively selected. The chain recombines TRBV28 with TRBJ2-7; D is undetermined. The clonotype originates from a man between 18 and 35 years old in good health. Here the CDR3 reads CASLRTQPYEQYF. The CDR3 nucleotides read TGTGCCAGCCTAAGGACGCAACCTTACGAGCAGTACTTC.